Sequencing of this T cell receptor (beta chain) was carried out in a study of OX40 agonist ivuxolimab in advanced cancers. As for the study in general: Each dose-escalation patient presented with hepatocellular carcinoma, melanoma, renal cell or head and neck cancer. Study outcomes and limitations: Expanded clones tended on average to be more numerous among CD8+ T cells than CD4+. The expanded peripheral T cells' antigen specificity was not determined. In the 0.1 to 3.0 mg/kg range, CD4+ and CD8+ blood T cells had expanded clonally by week 6.

Germline CDR1 and CDR2: SGDLS and YYNGEE. Trimming took off 6 bases at V and 4 bases at J, with 13 bases between the two ends. The CDR3 covers 13 residues. This clone was seen a handful of times. Its matching antigen is unknown. TCRdb keeps only in-frame clones here, not all; method: immunoSEQ multiplex PCR. This sample has about 66,000 clones, with 80% to 85% found just once. The gene calls are TRBV9 and TRBJ1-1, with unresolved D. This receptor was obtained from an adult with an advanced solid tumor such as melanoma, head and neck, liver or kidney cancer. The sequences come from CD4+ or CD8+ T cells sorted from blood, collected in a trial of the OX40 agonist ivuxolimab. The CDR3 region has the DNA TGTGCCAGCACCGGGGTTTTGAGCACTGAAGCTTTCTTT. As protein: CASTGVLSTEAFF.